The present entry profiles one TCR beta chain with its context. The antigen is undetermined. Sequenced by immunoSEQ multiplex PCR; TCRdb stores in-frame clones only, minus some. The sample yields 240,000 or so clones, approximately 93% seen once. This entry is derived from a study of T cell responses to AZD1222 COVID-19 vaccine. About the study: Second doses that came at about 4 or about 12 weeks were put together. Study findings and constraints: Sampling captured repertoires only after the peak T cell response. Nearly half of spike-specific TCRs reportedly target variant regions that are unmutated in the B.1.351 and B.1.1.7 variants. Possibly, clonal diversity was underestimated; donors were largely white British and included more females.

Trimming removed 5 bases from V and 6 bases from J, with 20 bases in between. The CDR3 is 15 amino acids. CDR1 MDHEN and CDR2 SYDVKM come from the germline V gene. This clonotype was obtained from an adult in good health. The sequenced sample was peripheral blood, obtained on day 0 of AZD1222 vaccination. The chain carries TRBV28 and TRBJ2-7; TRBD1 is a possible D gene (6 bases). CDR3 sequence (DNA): TGTGCCAGCAGTCTACCGCCAGGGGCCAAGGGCGAGCAGTACTTC. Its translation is CASSLPPGAKGEQYF.